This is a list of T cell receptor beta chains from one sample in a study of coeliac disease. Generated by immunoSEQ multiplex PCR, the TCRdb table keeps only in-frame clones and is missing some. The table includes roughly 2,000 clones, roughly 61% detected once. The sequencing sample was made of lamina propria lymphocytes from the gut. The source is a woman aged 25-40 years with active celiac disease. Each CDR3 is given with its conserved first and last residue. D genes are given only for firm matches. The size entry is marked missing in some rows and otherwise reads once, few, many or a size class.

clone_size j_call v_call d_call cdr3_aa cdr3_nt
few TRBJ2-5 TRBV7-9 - CASSSLQVGAETQYF TGTGCCAGCAGCTCCCTACAGGTTGGAGCGGAGACCCAGTACTTC
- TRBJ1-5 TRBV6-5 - CASSYSSINQPQHF TGTGCCAGCAGTTACTCGAGTATAAATCAGCCCCAGCATTTT
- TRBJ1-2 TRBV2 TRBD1 CAGPLWTGEGNYGYTF TGTGCCGGCCCCTTGTGGACAGGGGAGGGTAACTATGGCTACACCTTC
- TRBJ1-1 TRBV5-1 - CASSHRLQHTEAFF TGCGCCAGCAGCCACCGGTTACAGCACACTGAAGCTTTCTTT
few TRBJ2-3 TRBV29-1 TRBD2 CSHAATGTSGIHTQYF TGCAGCCATGCGGCGACCGGGACTAGCGGTATACATACGCAGTATTTT
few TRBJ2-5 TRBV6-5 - CASGGTGETQYF TGTGCCAGCGGGGGGACCGGGGAGACCCAGTACTTC
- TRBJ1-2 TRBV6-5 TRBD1 CASKIGQGIYGYTF TGTGCCAGCAAGATTGGACAGGGCATCTATGGCTACACCTTC
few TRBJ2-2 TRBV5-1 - CASSLARTGELFF TGCGCCAGCAGCCTGGCTAGAACCGGGGAGCTGTTTTTT
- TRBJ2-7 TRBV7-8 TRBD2 CASSLVRGGYEQYF TGTGCCAGCAGCTTAGTCCGCGGGGGTTACGAGCAGTACTTC
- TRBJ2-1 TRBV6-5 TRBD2 CASSSPGTSGIEQFF TGTGCCAGCAGTTCTCCCGGGACTAGCGGTATCGAGCAGTTCTTC
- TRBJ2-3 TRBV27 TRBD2 CASSHLRLAQTSTDTQYF TGTGCCAGCAGCCATTTAAGACTAGCACAGACTAGCACAGATACGCAGTATTTT
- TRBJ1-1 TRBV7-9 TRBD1 CASSRQGVTEAFF TGTGCCAGCAGCAGACAGGGGGTCACTGAAGCTTTCTTT
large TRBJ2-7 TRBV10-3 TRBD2 CAIMRGGRAAEQYF TGTGCCATCATGAGGGGCGGGAGGGCCGCCGAGCAGTACTTC
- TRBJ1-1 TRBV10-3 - CAISETVVNTEAFF TGTGCCATCAGTGAGACGGTAGTGAACACTGAAGCTTTCTTT
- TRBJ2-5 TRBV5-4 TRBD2 CASSPWTSPQTQYF TGTGCCAGCAGCCCCTGGACTAGCCCACAGACCCAGTACTTC
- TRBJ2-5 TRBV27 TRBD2 CTSSLSGGSWETQYF TGTACCAGCAGTTTATCGGGCGGGAGCTGGGAGACCCAGTACTTC
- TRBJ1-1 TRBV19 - CASGGFGNTEAFF TGTGCCAGTGGAGGGTTCGGGAACACTGAAGCTTTCTTT
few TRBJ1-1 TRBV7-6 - CASCSPGAQATDLNTLAFF TGTGCCAGCTGCTCCCCTGGTGCACAGGCGACCGATTTGAACACTCTAGCTTTCTTT
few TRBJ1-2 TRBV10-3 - CAIRALGPNYGYTF TGTGCCATCAGGGCCCTTGGCCCCAACTATGGCTACACCTTC
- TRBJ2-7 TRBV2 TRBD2 CASSQAGAVAQYF TGTGCCAGCAGTCAAGCGGGAGCGGTCGCGCAGTACTTC
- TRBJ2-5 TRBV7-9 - CASRGPVLETQYF TGTGCCAGCAGGGGGCCAGTTTTGGAGACCCAGTACTTC
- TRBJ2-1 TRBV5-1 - CASSLETAYNEQFF TGCGCCAGCAGCTTGGAAACAGCCTACAATGAGCAGTTCTTC
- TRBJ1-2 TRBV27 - CASSLSQANYGYTF TGTGCCAGCAGTTTATCACAGGCTAACTATGGCTACACCTTC
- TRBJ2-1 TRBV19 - CASSIRRIGLATYNEQFF TGTGCCAGTAGTATACGCCGGATTGGGCTAGCCACCTACAATGAGCAGTTCTTC
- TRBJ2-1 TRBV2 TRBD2 CAINSRTSGRALSPYNEQFF TGTGCCATCAACTCCCGTACTAGCGGGAGGGCCCTTAGCCCCTACAATGAGCAGTTCTTC
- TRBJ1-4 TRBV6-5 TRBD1 CASSPTGEGEKLFF TGTGCCAGCAGTCCTACAGGGGAAGGGGAAAAACTGTTTTTT
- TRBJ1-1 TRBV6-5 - CASSYSAGSNEAFF TGTGCCAGCAGTTACTCGGCAGGGTCAAATGAAGCTTTCTTT
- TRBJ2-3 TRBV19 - CASSPYTDTQYF TGTGCCAGTAGTCCGTACACAGATACGCAGTATTTT
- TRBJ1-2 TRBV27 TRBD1 CASSLRQGHGYTF TGTGCCAGCAGCCTTAGACAGGGTCATGGCTACACCTTC
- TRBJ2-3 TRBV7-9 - CASSLGSGELVDTQYF TGTGCCAGCAGCTTAGGTTCGGGAGAATTAGTAGATACGCAGTATTTT
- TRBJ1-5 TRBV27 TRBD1 CASSPPGTGVRPQHF TGTGCCAGCAGCCCCCCCGGGACAGGGGTTAGACCCCAGCATTTT
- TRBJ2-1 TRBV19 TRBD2 CASFGGAYNEQFF TGTGCCAGCTTCGGGGGGGCCTACAATGAGCAGTTCTTC
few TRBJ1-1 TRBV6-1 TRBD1 CASSFRQGLGTEAFF TGTGCCAGCAGTTTTCGACAGGGCCTAGGTACTGAAGCTTTCTTT
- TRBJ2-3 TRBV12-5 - CASGLVLAGRCTDTQYF TGTGCTAGTGGTTTGGTACTGGCAGGGCGATGCACAGATACGCAGTATTTT
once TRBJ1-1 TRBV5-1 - CASSLGSLGAEAFF TGCGCCAGCAGCTTGGGGAGTCTAGGCGCTGAAGCTTTCTTT
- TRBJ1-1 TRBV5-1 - CASSHWTEKNTEAFF TGCGCCAGCAGCCACTGGACAGAGAAAAACACTGAAGCTTTCTTT
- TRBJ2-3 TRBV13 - CASSCRHGTSSSTDTQYF TGTGCCAGCAGCTGTCGCCACGGGACTTCATCTAGCACAGATACGCAGTATTTT
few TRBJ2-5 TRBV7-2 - CASSRSSGAAETQYF TGTGCCAGCAGCCGCAGTTCAGGGGCCGCAGAGACCCAGTACTTC
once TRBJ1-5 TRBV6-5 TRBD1 CASRPTGFNQPQHF TGTGCCAGCCGGCCGACAGGGTTCAATCAGCCCCAGCATTTT
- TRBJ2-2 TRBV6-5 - CASSSSANTGELFF TGTGCCAGCAGTTCGTCCGCGAACACCGGGGAGCTGTTTTTT
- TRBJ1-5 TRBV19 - CASSIVPGPNQPQHF TGTGCCAGTAGTATAGTCCCAGGGCCCAATCAGCCCCAGCATTTT
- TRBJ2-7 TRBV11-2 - CASSLNRAEFPPYEQYF TGTGCCAGCAGCTTAAACAGGGCAGAATTTCCCCCCTACGAGCAGTACTTC
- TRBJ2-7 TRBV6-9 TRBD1 CASRLRRQGTAYEQYF TGTGCCAGCAGGCTCCGGAGACAGGGAACGGCCTACGAGCAGTACTTC
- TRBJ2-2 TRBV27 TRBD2 CASSFWPSGGSGELFF TGTGCCAGCAGTTTTTGGCCTAGCGGGGGCTCCGGGGAGCTGTTTTTT
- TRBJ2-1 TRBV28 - CASSSPGYNEQFF TGTGCCAGCAGTTCCCCAGGGTACAATGAGCAGTTCTTC
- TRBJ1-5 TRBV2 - CASREDGERPQHF TGTGCCAGCAGGGAGGACGGGGAGCGGCCCCAGCATTTT
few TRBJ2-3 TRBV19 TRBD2 CASSIDFRDYLYGEVSTDTQYF TGTGCCAGTAGTATAGATTTTCGGGACTACCTATATGGGGAAGTCAGCACAGATACGCAGTATTTT
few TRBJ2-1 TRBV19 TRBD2 CASSIRLAGEWIINEQFF TGTGCCAGTAGTATCCGACTAGCGGGGGAGTGGATAATTAATGAGCAGTTCTTC
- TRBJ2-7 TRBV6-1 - CASRGSSYEQYF TGTGCCAGCAGGGGCAGCTCCTACGAGCAGTACTTC